One and the same sample provided the 20 T cell receptor beta chains below, sequenced in a study of blood T cell repertoires in COVID-19. Method: immunoSEQ multiplex PCR; TCRdb's copy keeps in-frame clones and lacks some. The table has roughly 190,000 clones, under 80% seen once. Sequenced input: peripheral blood. The source is a woman between 45 and 60 years old with acute or convalescent COVID-19.

Remarks on this clone: The same CDR3 is also encoded by other DNA sequences in this sample. As DNA, the CDR3 is TGTGCCAGCAGGAGAGCGGGGACTAACTATGGCTACACCTTC. Encoded protein: CASRRAGTNYGYTF. This chain uses TRBV6-5 with TRBJ1-2, with D unresolved. CDR3 size: 14 residues. Germline assignment: CDR1 MNHEY and CDR2 SVGAGI. Deletions cut 6 bases from V and 0 bases from J, with 11 bases between.

This CDR3 reads CASSRSVLIYGYTF. The CDR3 DNA is TGTGCCAGCTCGCGCAGCGTCCTGATTTATGGCTACACCTTC. The chain has TRBV18 and TRBJ1-2; no reliable D call. CDR1 and CDR2 (germline): KGHSH, LQKENI. This CDR3 region has 14 residues. V gave up 6 bases and J gave up 5 bases, with 16 bases separating them.

The chain combines TRBV28 with TRBJ1-5; TRBD1 agrees at 9 bases. With V trimmed by 4 bases and J by 1 base, 8 bases remained unmatched. Germline loops: CDR1 MDHEN, CDR2 SYDVKM. The CDR3 has 17 residues. The CDR3 coding sequence is TGTGCCAGCAGTTCTCGGGGACAGGGATTCAGCAATCAGCCCCAGCATTTT. This sequence encodes CASSSRGQGFSNQPQHF.

This chain connects TRBV6-5 to TRBJ1-2; no clear D. V lost 6 bases to trimming and J lost 1 base, with 9 bases between them. Germline values: CDR1 MNHEY, CDR2 SVGAGI. The length of the CDR3 is 13 residues. CDR3: CASRLQDNYGYTF. DNA for the CDR3: TGTGCCAGCAGACTCCAGGATAACTATGGCTACACCTTC.

This clone has a count of ten or more. This sequence joins TRBV2 and TRBJ2-3, with D perhaps matching TRBD2 (6 bases). The V and J ends lost 8 bases and 4 bases respectively, with 10 bases between them. The CDR3 runs 12 residues. Germline CDR1 and CDR2: SNHLY and FYNNEI. CDR3 coding DNA: TGTGCCAGCTCCACTAGCTCAGATACGCAGTATTTT. This encodes CASSTSSDTQYF. The whole variable domain, remainder taken from reference TRBV2 and TRBJ2-3, is EPEVTQTPSHQVTQMGQEVILRCVPISNHLYFYWYRQILGQKVEFLVSFYNNEISEKSEIFDDQFSVERPDGSNFTLKIRSTKLEDSAMYFCASSTSSDTQYFGPGTRLTVL.

The rearrangement uses TRBV2 and TRBJ1-1; TRBD1 might be the D (5 bases). V lost 4 bases and J 5 bases, leaving 17 bases between the germline ends. CDR1 and CDR2 from the germline V gene are SNHLY and FYNNEI. The CDR3 sequence is 15 residues long. The CDR3 region is CASSAGGNGWTEAFF. CDR3 nucleotides: TGTGCCAGCAGTGCGGGGGGAAATGGGTGGACTGAAGCTTTCTTT.

This clone was recorded only once. In nucleotides, the CDR3 is TGTGCCAGCAGGTCACAGGGGTTGAGCTCCTACGAGCAGTACTTC. It is translated as CASRSQGLSSYEQYF. This sequence joins TRBV6-4 and TRBJ2-7; 7 nucleotides agree with TRBD1. Germline V gene data show CDR1 as MRHNA and CDR2 as SNTAGT. The CDR3 consists of 15 residues. J was trimmed by 0 bases and V by 6 bases; bases with no gene match: 8.

The chain uses TRBV27 and TRBJ1-4, with 9 bases that match TRBD1. Trimming at V came to 6 bases and at J to 8 bases, leaving 10 bases not matched to a gene. Germline V gene lookup returns CDR1 MNHEY and CDR2 SMNVEV (reference sequence). The CDR3 totals 15 residues. The CDR3 coding sequence is TGTGCCAGCAGCAGACAGGGGGTTCCAGCCGAAAAACTGTTTTTT. Translated, it gives CASSRQGVPAEKLFF.

This chain connects TRBV28 to TRBJ1-5; TRBD1 is a possible D gene (6 bases). Germline V gene data show CDR1 as MDHEN and CDR2 as SYDVKM. Trimming took off 7 bases at V and 9 bases at J, with 19 bases between the two ends. This CDR3 has 14 amino acids. The CDR3 protein is CASTQGTAQRPQHF. CDR3 DNA sequence: TGTGCCAGCACCCAGGGGACGGCGCAAAGGCCCCAGCATTTT.

V gene TRBV28 combines with J gene TRBJ2-4, with 7 positions matching TRBD2. Trimming cost V 7 bases and J 6 bases; bases outside gene matches: 12. The CDR3 totals 15 residues. Germline V gene data show CDR1 as MDHEN and CDR2 as SYDVKM. In DNA, the CDR3 is TGTGCCAGCACCGCGGGGGTGCGGGGGTTAAACATTCAGTACTTC. The encoded protein is CASTAGVRGLNIQYF.

The chain couples TRBV4-3 to TRBJ1-4, with a possible D match to TRBD1 (6 bases). The V and J ends lost 0 bases and 11 bases respectively, with 16 bases between them. Looked up from germline, CDR1 is LGHNA and CDR2 is YSLEER. The CDR3 has 15 amino acids. Here the CDR3 DNA reads TGCGCCAGCAGCCAAGAAGGGGGACGGTTTAGGAAACTGTTTTTT. Encoded protein: CASSQEGGRFRKLFF.

The rearrangement joins TRBV9 to TRBJ1-5, with 9 bases aligning to TRBD1. The germline V gene has CDR1 SGDLS and CDR2 YYNGEE. The CDR3 totals 17 residues. V was pared by 6 bases and J by 3 bases, with 13 bases of the junction left unmatched. The CDR3 sequence: CASTPRQGVYINQPQHF. In nucleotides, the CDR3 is TGTGCCAGCACCCCCCGACAGGGGGTTTATATCAATCAGCCCCAGCATTTT.

The genes are TRBV10-2 and TRBJ2-1; no definite D call. V was pared by 8 bases and J by 4 bases, with 9 bases between. Germline values: CDR1 WSHSY, CDR2 SAAADI. CDR3 length: 12 residues. CDR3 bases: TGCGCCAGCGTTGAGCCATACAATGAGCAGTTCTTC. Translated, it gives CASVEPYNEQFF.

This clone was counted many times. This chain connects TRBV7-9 to TRBJ1-6, with 10 bases that match TRBD1. Trimming cost V 4 bases and J 3 bases; bases outside gene matches: 3. This CDR3 spans 16 amino acids. Germline CDR1 is SEHNR and CDR2 is FQNEAQ (reference sequence). CDR3 in DNA: TGTGCCAGCAGCTCGGGACAGGGGTTCTATAATTCACCCCTCCACTTT. This gives the protein CASSSGQGFYNSPLHF.

This clone was counted once. V usage is TRBV27 and J usage is TRBJ1-2; D possibly corresponds to TRBD1 (5 bases). From germline, CDR1 is MNHEY and CDR2 SMNVEV (reference sequence). The CDR3 contains 13 residues. Trimming removed 8 bases at V and 4 bases at J, with 14 bases between. For the CDR3, the DNA is TGTGCCAGCCGGGGGGAACTTCGCTATGGCTACACCTTC. Protein sequence: CASRGELRYGYTF.

This chain joins TRBV28 and TRBJ1-2, with D unresolved. Trimming removed 10 bases from V and 8 bases from J, with 26 bases in between. This CDR3 has 15 residues. The germline V gene encodes CDR1 MDHEN and CDR2 SYDVKM. The CDR3 DNA follows: TGTGCCACCCTACGAACCCTCGCTGCGGTAGGAGGCTACACCTTC. It specifies CATLRTLAAVGGYTF.

On this clone: Other DNA variants within this sample encode the same CDR3. V is TRBV3-1 (or the pseudogene TRBV3-2) and J is TRBJ1-2; 9 nucleotides match TRBD1. The germline V gene has CDR1 LGHDT and CDR2 YNNKEL (reference sequence). J lost 2 bases, V lost 4 bases, and 8 bases had no gene match. The CDR3 sequence is 16 residues long. CDR3 amino acids: CASSRFLTGGNYGYTF. CDR3 sequence (DNA): TGTGCCAGCAGCCGATTTTTGACAGGGGGGAACTATGGCTACACCTTC.

This rearrangement joins TRBV27 to TRBJ2-4, with D hard to call. CDR1 MNHEY and CDR2 SMNVEV come from the germline V gene (reference sequence). V lost 6 bases and J 0 bases, leaving 6 bases between the germline ends. The CDR3 runs 13 residues. The CDR3 nucleotides read TGTGCCAGCAGGTACTCAGCCAAAAACATTCAGTACTTC. Translating gives CASRYSAKNIQYF.

The chain combines TRBV9 with TRBJ1-2; a possible D gene is TRBD1 (6 bases). This CDR3 spans 16 amino acids. Germline assignment: CDR1 SGDLS and CDR2 YYNGEE. With 3 bases removed from V and 1 base from J, the gap between germline ends came to 16 bases. CDR3 DNA sequence: TGTGCCAGCAGCGCCCGAGGGGGGGGAATTAACTATGGCTACACCTTC. Its translation is CASSARGGGINYGYTF.

In its sample, this clone was seen a few times. The rearrangement uses TRBV5-6 and TRBJ2-3; 8 nucleotides align to TRBD1. The CDR3 length is 16 residues. The germline V gene encodes CDR1 SGHDT and CDR2 YYEEEE. The trim removed 1 base at V and 2 bases at J, leaving 6 bases unmatched. DNA for the CDR3: TGTGCCAGCAGCTTGCATGGGACAGGACTCACAGATACGCAGTATTTT. Amino acids: CASSLHGTGLTDTQYF.